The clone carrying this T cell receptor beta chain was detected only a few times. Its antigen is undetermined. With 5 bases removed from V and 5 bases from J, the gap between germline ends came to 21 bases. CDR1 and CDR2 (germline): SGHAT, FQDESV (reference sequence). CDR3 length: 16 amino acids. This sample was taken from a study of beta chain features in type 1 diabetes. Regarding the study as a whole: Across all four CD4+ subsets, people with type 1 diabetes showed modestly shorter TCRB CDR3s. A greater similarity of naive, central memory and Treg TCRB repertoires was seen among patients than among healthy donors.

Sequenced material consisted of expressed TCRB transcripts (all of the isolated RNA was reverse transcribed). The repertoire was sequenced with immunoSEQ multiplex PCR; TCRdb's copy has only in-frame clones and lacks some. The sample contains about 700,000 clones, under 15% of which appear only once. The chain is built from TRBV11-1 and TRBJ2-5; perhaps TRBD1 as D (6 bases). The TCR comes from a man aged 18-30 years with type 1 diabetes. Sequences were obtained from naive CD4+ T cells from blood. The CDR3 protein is CASSEIPGQIFETQYF. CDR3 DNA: TGTGCCAGCAGCGAGATCCCGGGACAAATATTCGAGACCCAGTACTTC. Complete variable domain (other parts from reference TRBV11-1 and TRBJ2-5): EAEVAQSPRYKITEKSQAVAFWCDPISGHATLYWYRQILGQGPELLVQFQDESVVDDSQLPKDRFSAERLKGVDSTLKIQPAELGDSAMYLCASSEIPGQIFETQYFGPGTRLLVL.